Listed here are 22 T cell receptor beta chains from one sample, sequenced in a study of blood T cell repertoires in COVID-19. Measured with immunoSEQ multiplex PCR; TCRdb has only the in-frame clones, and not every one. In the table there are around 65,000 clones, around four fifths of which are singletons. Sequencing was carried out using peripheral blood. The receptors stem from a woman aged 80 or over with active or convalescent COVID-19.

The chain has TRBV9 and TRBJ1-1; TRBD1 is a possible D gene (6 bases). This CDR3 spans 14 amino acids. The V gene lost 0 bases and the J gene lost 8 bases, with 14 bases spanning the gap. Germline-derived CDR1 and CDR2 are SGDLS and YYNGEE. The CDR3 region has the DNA TGTGCCAGCAGCGTAGGAAATGTAAGGGGGGAAGCTTTCTTT. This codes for CASSVGNVRGEAFF.

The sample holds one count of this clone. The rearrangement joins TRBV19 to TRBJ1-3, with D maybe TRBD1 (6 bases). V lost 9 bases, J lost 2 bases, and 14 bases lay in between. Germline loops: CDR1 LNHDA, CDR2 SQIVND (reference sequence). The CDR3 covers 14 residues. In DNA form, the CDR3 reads TGTGCCAGCCAACCCCCAGGGGCTGGAAACACCATATATTTT. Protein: CASQPPGAGNTIYF.

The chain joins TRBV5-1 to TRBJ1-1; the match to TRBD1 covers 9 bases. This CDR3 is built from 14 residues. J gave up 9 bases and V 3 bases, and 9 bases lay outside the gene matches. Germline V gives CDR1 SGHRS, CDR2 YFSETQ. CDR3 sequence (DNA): TGCGCCAGCAGCTCGACCCGACAGGGGGGCAAAGCTTTCTTT. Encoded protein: CASSSTRQGGKAFF.

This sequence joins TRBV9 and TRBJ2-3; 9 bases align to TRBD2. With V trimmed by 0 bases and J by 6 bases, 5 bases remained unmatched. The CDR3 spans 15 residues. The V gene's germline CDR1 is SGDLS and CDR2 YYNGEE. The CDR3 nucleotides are TGTGCCAGCAGCGTAGCGAGCGGGGGGAGGGATACGCAGTATTTT. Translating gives CASSVASGGRDTQYF. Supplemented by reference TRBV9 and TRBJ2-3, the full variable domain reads DSGVTQTPKHLITATGQRVTLRCSPRSGDLSVYWYQQSLDQGLQFLIQYYNGEERAKGNILERFSAQQFPDLHSELNLSSLELGDSALYFCASSVASGGRDTQYFGPGTRLTVL.

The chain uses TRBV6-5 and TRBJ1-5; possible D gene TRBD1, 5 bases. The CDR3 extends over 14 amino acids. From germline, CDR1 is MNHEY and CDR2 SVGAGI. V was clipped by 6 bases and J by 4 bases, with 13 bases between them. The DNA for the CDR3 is TGTGCCAGCAGCCAGGACCGGGGGAATCAGCCCCAGCATTTT. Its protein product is CASSQDRGNQPQHF.

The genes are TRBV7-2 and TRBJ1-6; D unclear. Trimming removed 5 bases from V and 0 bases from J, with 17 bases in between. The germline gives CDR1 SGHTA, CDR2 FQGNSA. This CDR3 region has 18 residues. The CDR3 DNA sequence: TGTGCCAGCAGCCATATGCCCGGGTCTAGCTCCTATAATTCACCCCTCCACTTT. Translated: CASSHMPGSSSYNSPLHF.

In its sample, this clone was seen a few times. The CDR3 region has the DNA TGTGCCAGCAGCTTGGTCCTCGGACAGGGTGAAAAACTGTTTTTT. It is translated as CASSLVLGQGEKLFF. The V call is TRBV5-8, the J call TRBJ1-4; 8 bases fit TRBD1. Germline CDR1 is SGHTS and CDR2 is YDEGEE. CDR3 length: 15 amino acids. V was clipped by 0 bases and J by 7 bases; unmatched bases: 5. Based on the CDR3 plus reference TRBV5-8 and TRBJ1-4, the full variable domain is EAGVTQSPTHLIKTRGQQATLRCSPISGHTSVYWYQQALGLGLQFLLWYDEGEERNRGNFPPRFSGRQFPNYSSELNVNALELEDSALYLCASSLVLGQGEKLFFGSGTQLSVL.

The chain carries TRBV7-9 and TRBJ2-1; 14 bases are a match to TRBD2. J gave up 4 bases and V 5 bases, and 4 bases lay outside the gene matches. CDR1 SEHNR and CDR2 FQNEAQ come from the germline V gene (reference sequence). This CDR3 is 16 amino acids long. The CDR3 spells CASSPGLAGAYNEQFF. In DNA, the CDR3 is TGTGCCAGCAGCCCGGGACTAGCGGGGGCGTACAATGAGCAGTTCTTC. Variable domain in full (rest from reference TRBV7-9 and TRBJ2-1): DTGVSQNPRHKITKRGQNVTFRCDPISEHNRLYWYRQTLGQGPEFLTYFQNEAQLEKSRLLSDRFSAERPKGSFSTLEIQRTEQGDSAMYLCASSPGLAGAYNEQFFGPGTRLTVL.

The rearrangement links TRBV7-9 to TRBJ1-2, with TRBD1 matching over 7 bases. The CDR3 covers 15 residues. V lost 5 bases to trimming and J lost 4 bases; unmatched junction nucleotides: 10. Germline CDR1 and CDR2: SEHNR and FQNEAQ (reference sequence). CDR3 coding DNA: TGTGCCAGCAGCATCCTTGAAAGGGGGCCCTATGGCTACACCTTC. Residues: CASSILERGPYGYTF. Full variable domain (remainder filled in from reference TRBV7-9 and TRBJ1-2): DTGVSQNPRHKITKRGQNVTFRCDPISEHNRLYWYRQTLGQGPEFLTYFQNEAQLEKSRLLSDRFSAERPKGSFSTLEIQRTEQGDSAMYLCASSILERGPYGYTFGSGTRLTVV.

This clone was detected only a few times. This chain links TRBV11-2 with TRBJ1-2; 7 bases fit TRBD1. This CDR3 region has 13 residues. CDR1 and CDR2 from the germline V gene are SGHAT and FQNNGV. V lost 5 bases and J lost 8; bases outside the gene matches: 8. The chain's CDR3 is CASSRQGNGGYTF. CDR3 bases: TGTGCCAGCAGCCGACAGGGAAATGGCGGCTACACCTTC.

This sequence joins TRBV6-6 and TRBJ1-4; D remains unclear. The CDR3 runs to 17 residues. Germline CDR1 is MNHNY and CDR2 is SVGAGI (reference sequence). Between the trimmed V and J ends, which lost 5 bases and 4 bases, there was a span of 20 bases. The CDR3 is CASSPRNPRGVNEKLFF. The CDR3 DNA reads TGTGCCAGCAGTCCCCGGAATCCCCGAGGAGTTAATGAAAAACTGTTTTTT.

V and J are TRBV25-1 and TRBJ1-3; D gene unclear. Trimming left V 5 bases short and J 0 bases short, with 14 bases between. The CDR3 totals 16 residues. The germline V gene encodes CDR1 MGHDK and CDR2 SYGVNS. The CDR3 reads CASSPRTGSSGNTIYF. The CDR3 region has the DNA TGTGCCAGCAGTCCACGGACGGGATCCTCTGGAAACACCATATATTTT.

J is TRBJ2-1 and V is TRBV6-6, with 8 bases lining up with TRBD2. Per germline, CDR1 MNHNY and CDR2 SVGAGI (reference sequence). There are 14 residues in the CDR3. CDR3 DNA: TGTGCGATTGGCGGGGGGAGCTCCTACAATGAGCAGTTCTTC. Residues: CAIGGGSSYNEQFF.

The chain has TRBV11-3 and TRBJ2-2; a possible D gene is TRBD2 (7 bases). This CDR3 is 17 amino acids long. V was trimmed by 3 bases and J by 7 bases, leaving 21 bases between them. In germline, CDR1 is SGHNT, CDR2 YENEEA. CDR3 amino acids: CASSLHPGGTPFGELFF. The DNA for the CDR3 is TGTGCCAGCAGCTTGCATCCGGGGGGCACACCGTTCGGGGAGCTGTTTTTT.

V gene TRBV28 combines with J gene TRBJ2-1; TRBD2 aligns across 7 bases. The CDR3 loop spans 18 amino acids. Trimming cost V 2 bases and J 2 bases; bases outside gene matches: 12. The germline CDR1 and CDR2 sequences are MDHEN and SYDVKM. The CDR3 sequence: CASSLRKDSGGTYNEQFF. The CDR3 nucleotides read TGTGCCAGCAGTTTAAGAAAGGACTCGGGGGGTACCTACAATGAGCAGTTCTTC.

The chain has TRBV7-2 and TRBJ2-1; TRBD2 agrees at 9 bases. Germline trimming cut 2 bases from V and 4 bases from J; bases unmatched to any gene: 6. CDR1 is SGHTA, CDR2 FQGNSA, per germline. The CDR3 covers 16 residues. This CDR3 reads CASSLRFAGGYNEQFF. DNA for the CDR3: TGTGCCAGCAGCTTACGTTTTGCGGGGGGGTACAATGAGCAGTTCTTC.

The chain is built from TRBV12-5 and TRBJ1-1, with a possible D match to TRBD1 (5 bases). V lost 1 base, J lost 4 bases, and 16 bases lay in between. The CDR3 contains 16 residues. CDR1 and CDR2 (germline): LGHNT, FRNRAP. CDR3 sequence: CASGLGPLAGSTEAFF. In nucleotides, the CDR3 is TGTGCTAGTGGTTTGGGCCCCCTCGCAGGGTCCACTGAAGCTTTCTTT.

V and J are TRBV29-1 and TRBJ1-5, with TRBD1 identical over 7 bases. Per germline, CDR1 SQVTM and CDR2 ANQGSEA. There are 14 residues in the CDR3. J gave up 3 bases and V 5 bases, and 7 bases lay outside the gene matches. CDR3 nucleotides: TGCAGCGTTACCTCTGGGACAGTCAATCAGCCCCAGCATTTT. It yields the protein CSVTSGTVNQPQHF.

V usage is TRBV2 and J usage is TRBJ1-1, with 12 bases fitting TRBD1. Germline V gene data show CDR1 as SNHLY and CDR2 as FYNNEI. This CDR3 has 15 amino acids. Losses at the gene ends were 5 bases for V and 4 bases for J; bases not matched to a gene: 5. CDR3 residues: CASSIGTGGGTEAFF. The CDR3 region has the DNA TGTGCCAGCAGTATCGGGACAGGGGGCGGCACTGAAGCTTTCTTT.

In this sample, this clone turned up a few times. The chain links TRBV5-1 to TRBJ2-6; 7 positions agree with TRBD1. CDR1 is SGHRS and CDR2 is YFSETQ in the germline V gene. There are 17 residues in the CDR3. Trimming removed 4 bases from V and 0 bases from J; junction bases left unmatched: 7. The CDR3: CASSSGQAFSGANVLTF. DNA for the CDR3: TGCGCCAGCAGCAGTGGACAGGCGTTCTCTGGGGCCAACGTCCTGACTTTC.

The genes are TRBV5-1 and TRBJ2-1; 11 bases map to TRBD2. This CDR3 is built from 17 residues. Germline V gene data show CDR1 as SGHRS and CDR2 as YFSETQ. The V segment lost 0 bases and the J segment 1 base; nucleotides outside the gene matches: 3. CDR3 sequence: CASSLVLAGGSYNEQFF. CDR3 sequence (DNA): TGCGCCAGCAGCTTGGTTCTAGCGGGGGGTTCCTACAATGAGCAGTTCTTC.

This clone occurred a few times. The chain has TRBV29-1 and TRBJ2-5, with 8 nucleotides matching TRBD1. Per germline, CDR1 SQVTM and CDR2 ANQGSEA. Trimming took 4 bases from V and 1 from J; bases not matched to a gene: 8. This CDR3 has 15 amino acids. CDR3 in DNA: TGCAGCGTTGTTTGGGGCAGGGGGCTCCAAGAGACCCAGTACTTC. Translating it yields CSVVWGRGLQETQYF.